This TCR beta chain was obtained from a study of control samples from healthy donors and cancer patients. The V segment lost 8 bases and the J segment 0 bases; nucleotides outside the gene matches: 3. The CDR3 spans 14 residues. The germline V gene encodes CDR1 MNHEY and CDR2 SVGAGI. Data came from immunoSEQ multiplex PCR; TCRdb stores just in-frame clones and leaves some out. The sample has 100,000 to 150,000 clones, roughly 84% seen once. The receptor was derived from a man aged 18 to 35 in good health. The sequencing sample was made of blood. The chain combines TRBV6-5 with TRBJ1-3; 8 bases are a match to TRBD1. Here the CDR3 reads CASEDRDSGNTIYF. The CDR3 nucleotides are TGTGCCAGCGAGGACAGGGACTCTGGAAACACCATATATTTT.